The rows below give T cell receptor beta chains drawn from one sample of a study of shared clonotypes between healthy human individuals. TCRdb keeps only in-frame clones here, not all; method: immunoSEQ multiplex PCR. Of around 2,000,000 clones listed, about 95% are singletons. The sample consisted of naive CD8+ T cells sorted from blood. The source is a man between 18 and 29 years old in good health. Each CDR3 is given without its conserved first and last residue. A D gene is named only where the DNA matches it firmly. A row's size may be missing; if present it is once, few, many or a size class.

CDR3: ASSGQGNTEAF
D: NA
J: TRBJ1-1
size: NA
V: TRBV9

CDR3: ASSHILAGQETQY
D: TRBD2
J: TRBJ2-5
size: NA
V: TRBV4-1

CDR3: ASSYSGGETQY
D: TRBD2
J: TRBJ2-5
size: NA
V: TRBV6-5

CDR3: ASAEGPRNTGELF
D: NA
J: TRBJ2-2
size: NA
V: TRBV12-5

CDR3: ASSLASNTEAF
D: NA
J: TRBJ1-1
size: NA
V: TRBV18

CDR3: ASSSGQGAPNTEAF
D: TRBD1
J: TRBJ1-1
size: NA
V: TRBV27

CDR3: ASSLGTSGTFLLPYEQY
D: TRBD2
J: TRBJ2-7
size: NA
V: TRBV13

CDR3: ASSQETGQRNEQY
D: NA
J: TRBJ2-7
size: NA
V: TRBV4-1

CDR3: ASSFYPGAYEQY
D: NA
J: TRBJ2-7
size: once
V: TRBV27

CDR3: ASSPSGGYEQF
D: TRBD2
J: TRBJ2-1
size: NA
V: TRBV5-6

CDR3: ASSPRQGVNTEAF
D: TRBD1
J: TRBJ1-1
size: NA
V: TRBV19

CDR3: ASNRDTGEDQPQH
D: TRBD1
J: TRBJ1-5
size: NA
V: TRBV23-1

CDR3: ASSYVNTGELF
D: NA
J: TRBJ2-2
size: NA
V: TRBV27

CDR3: ASSEGTPQEGEKLF
D: NA
J: TRBJ1-4
size: NA
V: TRBV2

CDR3: ASSGSASGNTIY
D: NA
J: TRBJ1-3
size: NA
V: TRBV10-1

CDR3: AWTGVASGNTIY
D: NA
J: TRBJ1-3
size: NA
V: TRBV30

CDR3: ASTPGGYNEQF
D: TRBD2
J: TRBJ2-1
size: NA
V: TRBV6-5

CDR3: ASSSGTLETQY
D: NA
J: TRBJ2-5
size: NA
V: TRBV7-9

CDR3: AWRGAGETQY
D: NA
J: TRBJ2-5
size: NA
V: TRBV30

CDR3: ARASGRSYNEQF
D: TRBD2
J: TRBJ2-1
size: NA
V: TRBV5-8

CDR3: ASSIGTSGRTNEQF
D: TRBD2
J: TRBJ2-1
size: once
V: TRBV19

CDR3: ASSWQGAFGNTIY
D: TRBD1
J: TRBJ1-3
size: NA
V: TRBV7-9

CDR3: ASSYGAHEQY
D: NA
J: TRBJ2-7
size: NA
V: TRBV6-6

CDR3: ASSLGTQETQY
D: NA
J: TRBJ2-5
size: NA
V: TRBV5-6

CDR3: ASSYGPQPREAF
D: NA
J: TRBJ1-1
size: NA
V: TRBV6-5

CDR3: ASSLIRGLGNEKLF
D: NA
J: TRBJ1-4
size: NA
V: TRBV28

CDR3: ASSPVGSTEAF
D: NA
J: TRBJ1-1
size: NA
V: TRBV9

CDR3: ASSQDGRSSYEQY
D: NA
J: TRBJ2-7
size: NA
V: TRBV4-2

CDR3: ASRQALGIDEQY
D: NA
J: TRBJ2-7
size: NA
V: TRBV6-5

CDR3: ASSFGGGITDTQY
D: NA
J: TRBJ2-3
size: NA
V: TRBV7-8

CDR3: ASSPGGVGYT
D: NA
J: TRBJ1-2
size: NA
V: TRBV27

CDR3: ASSHLAGQQGYEQY
D: NA
J: TRBJ2-7
size: NA
V: TRBV4-3

CDR3: ASSYRFEDTQY
D: NA
J: TRBJ2-3
size: NA
V: TRBV6-6

CDR3: AINLRPGPGNTIY
D: NA
J: TRBJ1-3
size: NA
V: TRBV7-3

CDR3: ASSYGDNSPLH
D: NA
J: TRBJ1-6
size: NA
V: TRBV6-5

CDR3: ASSPGTASYEQY
D: TRBD1
J: TRBJ2-7
size: NA
V: TRBV19

CDR3: ASSPLANNEQF
D: NA
J: TRBJ2-1
size: once
V: TRBV11-2

CDR3: ASSFPGYEQY
D: NA
J: TRBJ2-7
size: few
V: TRBV7-2

CDR3: ASSYSSDASGQY
D: NA
J: TRBJ2-7
size: NA
V: TRBV27

CDR3: ASSQDSRTLRH
D: NA
J: TRBJ1-5
size: once
V: TRBV4-1

CDR3: ASSTMSGITNYGYT
D: NA
J: TRBJ1-2
size: NA
V: TRBV27